What follows describes a single TCR beta chain. These data come from a study of blood T cell repertoires in COVID-19. Whole-study context: Acute and convalescent COVID-19 samples came from the United States, Italy and Spain. Sources were T cells, B-cell-depleted T cells, or PBMCs; the material itself was cDNA or gDNA.

Seattle's enrolled individuals joined amid active infection and were then monitored longitudinally. Germline CDR1 SNHLY, CDR2 FYNNEI. This CDR3 is built from 15 residues. Trimming cost V 4 bases and J 4 bases, with 16 bases left between them. Original analysis: The assay estimated nucleated cells by amplifying reference gene primers. The protocol was immunoSEQ multiplex PCR, while the TCRdb copy is restricted to in-frame clones and leaves out a portion. That table is the source of V, J and clone size, and D and trimming were worked out from the DNA. This sample has 150,000 to 200,000 clones, with roughly four fifths found just once.

The clonotype comes from an older woman with COVID-19, enrolled during active disease. The chain recombines TRBV2 with TRBJ2-5, with a tentative D call TRBD1 (5 bases). Sequencing input: peripheral blood. The CDR3 reads CASSGGIRSLETQYF. CDR3 nucleotides: TGTGCCAGCAGTGGGGGCATAAGAAGTTTAGAGACCCAGTACTTC.